The 24 T cell receptor beta chains below all came from one sample that was sequenced in a study of blood T cell repertoires in COVID-19. Sequenced by immunoSEQ multiplex PCR; TCRdb stores in-frame clones only, minus some. The data hold under 12,000 clones, with around 90% observed a single time. Material for sequencing was peripheral blood. These receptors were taken from a human donor in a cohort sampled during active COVID-19.

The rearrangement links TRBV28 to TRBJ2-7; TRBD2 agrees at 10 bases. The V gene end was trimmed by 2 bases and the J gene end by 4 bases; junction bases not matched to a gene: 11. CDR3 size: 17 residues. CDR1 MDHEN and CDR2 SYDVKM come from the germline V gene. CDR3 DNA: TGTGCCAGCAGTTTACGGCCAGCGGGAGGGTCTAAGTACGAGCAGTACTTC. This translates into CASSLRPAGGSKYEQYF.

The chain recombines TRBV5-4 with TRBJ2-7, with D tentatively TRBD2 (7 bases). The germline CDR1 and CDR2 sequences are SGHNT and YYREEE (reference sequence). V lost 0 bases to trimming and J lost 3 bases, with 19 bases between them. The CDR3 is made up of 17 amino acids. CDR3 sequence: CASSLGATGRGFYEQYF. In DNA form, the CDR3 reads TGTGCCAGCAGCTTGGGGGCCACAGGGAGGGGCTTCTACGAGCAGTACTTC.

The CDR3: CASSVFPGRDSSEQYF. The CDR3 DNA is TGTGCCAGCAGCGTATTTCCTGGTCGAGATTCTTCCGAGCAGTACTTC. The rearrangement uses TRBV9 and TRBJ2-7, with D unresolved. Trimming took 1 base from V and 6 from J, leaving 20 bases between them. This CDR3 spans 16 amino acids. Germline V CDR1 and CDR2: SGDLS, YYNGEE.

The chain couples TRBV6-1 to TRBJ2-1; 10 bases align to TRBD2. CDR1 and CDR2 from the germline V gene are MNHNS and SASEGT. This CDR3 contains 16 residues. The V gene end was trimmed by 2 bases and the J gene end by 7 bases; junction bases not matched to a gene: 8. The CDR3 DNA reads as TGTGCCAGCAGTGAAACTAGCGGGGCTGGAAGGAATGAGCAGTTCTTC. Protein sequence: CASSETSGAGRNEQFF.

V gene TRBV28 combines with J gene TRBJ2-1; D not certain. V lost 6 bases, J lost 1 base, and 16 bases lay in between. The CDR3 runs 16 residues. The germline V gene has CDR1 MDHEN and CDR2 SYDVKM. CDR3 bases: TGTGCCAGCAGGCCTCCGATGGGCCAATCCTACAATGAGCAGTTCTTC. Its protein product is CASRPPMGQSYNEQFF.

CDR3 loop: CASSFGPGGLMNTGELFF. The CDR3 nucleotides are TGTGCCAGCAGCTTTGGGCCAGGGGGCCTGATGAACACCGGGGAGCTGTTTTTT. This chain links TRBV5-5 with TRBJ2-2; 8 positions match TRBD1. CDR1 SGHKS and CDR2 YYEKEE come from the germline V gene (reference sequence). The trim removed 2 bases at V and 1 base at J, leaving 10 bases unmatched. CDR3 length: 18 amino acids.

This clone was counted once. This chain uses TRBV20-1 with TRBJ2-7; TRBD1 aligns across 10 bases. Germline lookup yields CDR1 DFQATT and CDR2 SNEGSKA (reference sequence). CDR3 length: 11 residues. Trimming removed 6 bases from V and 5 bases from J; junction bases left unmatched: 1. CDR3 bases: TGCAGTGCCGGACAGGGGGACGAGCAGTACTTC. It specifies CSAGQGDEQYF.

This chain links TRBV4-1 with TRBJ1-3; 11 nucleotides align to TRBD1. CDR3 length: 15 amino acids. Per germline, CDR1 MGHRA and CDR2 YSYEKL. Trimming took 4 bases from V and 4 from J; bases not matched to a gene: 3. The CDR3 region has the DNA TGCGCCAGCAGCCCGGGACAGGGGGGCGGAAACACCATATATTTT. Protein product: CASSPGQGGGNTIYF.

This chain links TRBV2 with TRBJ1-1, with 7 positions matching TRBD1. This CDR3 is 13 amino acids long. V dropped 5 bases and J dropped 4; count of bases not matched to a gene: 4. Looked up from germline, CDR1 is SNHLY and CDR2 is FYNNEI. The chain's CDR3 is CASSSQGVTEAFF. CDR3 DNA sequence: TGTGCCAGCAGTAGTCAGGGGGTCACTGAAGCTTTCTTT.

This chain links TRBV6-4 with TRBJ1-5; 7 positions match TRBD1. In germline, CDR1 is MRHNA, CDR2 SNTAGT. CDR3 length equals 14 residues. With 4 bases clipped from V and 5 bases from J, the junction kept 5 bases outside the gene matches. CDR3 in DNA: TGTGCCAGCAGTGCAACAGGGGTGGATCAGCCCCAGCATTTT. It codes for CASSATGVDQPQHF.

The chain combines TRBV5-6 with TRBJ2-1; no definite D call. The CDR3 spans 14 residues. CDR1 is SGHDT, CDR2 YYEEEE, per germline. Trimming left V 1 base short and J 8 bases short, with 13 bases between. CDR3 loop: CASSLYPGLDEQFF. The CDR3 DNA sequence: TGTGCCAGCAGCTTGTACCCGGGTCTTGATGAGCAGTTCTTC.

The J gene is TRBJ2-3, the V gene TRBV7-3; 7 bases align to TRBD2. Unmatched junction bases numbered 8, after V lost 2 bases and J lost 0 bases. Germline assignment: CDR1 SGHTA and CDR2 FQGTGA. CDR3 length: 17 residues. The CDR3 coding sequence is TGTGCCAGCAGCTTAGATGGCGGGAGCCCAAGCACAGATACGCAGTATTTT. Protein: CASSLDGGSPSTDTQYF.

V and J are TRBV9 and TRBJ2-7, with TRBD2 as a possible D gene (5 bases). V lost 4 bases and J lost 7, with 21 bases in between. The germline CDR1 and CDR2 sequences are SGDLS and YYNGEE. This CDR3 has 15 residues. CDR3 DNA sequence: TGTGCCAGCAGCACCCAGGCTGACCGACCGGGGGAGCAGTACTTC. It yields the protein CASSTQADRPGEQYF.

This clone was observed once. The rearrangement joins TRBV5-1 to TRBJ2-5, with 9 bases lining up with TRBD2. Germline CDR1 reads SGHRS; CDR2 reads YFSETQ. The CDR3 spans 15 residues. With 6 bases clipped from V and 3 bases from J, the junction kept 9 bases outside the gene matches. CDR3: CASTKGGLAEETQYF. As DNA, the CDR3 is TGCGCCAGCACAAAAGGGGGACTAGCAGAAGAGACCCAGTACTTC.

This clone was detected a few times. The chain couples TRBV5-5 to TRBJ1-1; weak D call: TRBD1 (6 bases). Germline V gives CDR1 SGHKS, CDR2 YYEKEE (reference sequence). Trimming took off 4 bases at V and 0 bases at J, with 10 bases between the two ends. CDR3 length: 14 amino acids. CDR3 in amino acids: CASSTRGMNTEAFF. CDR3 DNA sequence: TGTGCCAGCAGCACCAGGGGCATGAACACTGAAGCTTTCTTT.

This clone appeared once. CDR3 protein: CATSDTQGGGYTF. CDR3 sequence (DNA): TGTGCCACCAGTGATACACAGGGGGGAGGCTACACCTTC. The chain combines TRBV24-1 with TRBJ1-2; 8 nucleotides match TRBD1. After removal of 3 bases from V and 8 bases from J, the junction contained 4 bases not matched to a gene. This CDR3 has 13 amino acids. From germline, CDR1 is KGHDR and CDR2 SFDVKD.

In nucleotides, the CDR3 is TGTGCCAGCAGCGCATTCGCGGGAGCACTTCAAGAGACCCAGTACTTC. It yields the protein CASSAFAGALQETQYF. V usage is TRBV14 and J usage is TRBJ2-5; 7 bases line up with TRBD2. Per the germline V gene, CDR1 is SGHDN and CDR2 is FVKESK. Unmatched junction bases numbered 11, after V lost 5 bases and J lost 2 bases. The CDR3 extends over 16 amino acids. The full variable domain, completed using reference TRBV14 and TRBJ2-5, is EAGVTQFPSHSVIEKGQTVTLRCDPISGHDNLYWYRRVMGKEIKFLLHFVKESKQDESGMPNNRFLAERTGGTYSTLKVQPAELEDSGVYFCASSAFAGALQETQYFGPGTRLLVL.

This chain links TRBV5-1 with TRBJ2-1, with TRBD2 matching 13 bases. Germline V gene data show CDR1 as SGHRS and CDR2 as YFSETQ. The V and J ends lost 4 bases and 3 bases, in that order; junction bases with no gene match: 4. This CDR3 region has 16 residues. In DNA form, the CDR3 reads TGCGCCAGCAGCATCGGGACTAGCGGGGTCTACAATGAGCAGTTCTTC. Its protein product is CASSIGTSGVYNEQFF.

For the CDR3, the DNA is TGTGCCAGCAGCTCCGGGACAGGGCCGCTATACCAGTACTTC. It encodes CASSSGTGPLYQYF. The chain combines TRBV7-2 with TRBJ2-5, with 9 positions matching TRBD1. Germline lookup yields CDR1 SGHTA and CDR2 FQGNSA. The CDR3 consists of 14 residues. After removal of 4 bases from V and 10 bases from J, the junction contained 10 bases not matched to a gene.

The chain links TRBV28 to TRBJ1-1; D is perhaps TRBD1 (6 bases). Germline lookup yields CDR1 MDHEN and CDR2 SYDVKM. Trimming removed 2 bases from V and 0 bases from J, with 10 bases in between. The CDR3 contains 15 residues. Written as DNA, the CDR3 is TGTGCCAGCAGTTTAGGGGGACAAATGAACACTGAAGCTTTCTTT. It is translated as CASSLGGQMNTEAFF.

As concerns this clone: The same CDR3 is also encoded by other DNA sequences in this sample. The gene calls are TRBV27 and TRBJ2-7; TRBD2 agrees at 7 bases. The germline gives CDR1 MNHEY, CDR2 SMNVEV (reference sequence). This CDR3 is 15 amino acids long. V was clipped by 6 bases and J by 1 base; unmatched bases: 9. The CDR3 is CASRKAGAVSYEQYF. DNA for the CDR3: TGTGCCAGCAGAAAGGCGGGAGCGGTATCCTACGAGCAGTACTTC.

The chain has TRBV7-2 and TRBJ2-5; 7 positions agree with TRBD2. Per the germline V gene, CDR1 is SGHTA and CDR2 is FQGNSA. Trimming took 6 bases from V and 3 from J; bases not matched to a gene: 7. The CDR3 sequence is 14 residues long. The CDR3 region has the DNA TGTGCCAGCAGTAGAAGGACTAGTAAAGAGACCCAGTACTTC. It is translated as CASSRRTSKETQYF.

This clone turned up a few times. The V gene is TRBV27, the J gene TRBJ2-7, with 8 bases aligning to TRBD2. This CDR3 is 13 amino acids long. Germline V gene lookup returns CDR1 MNHEY and CDR2 SMNVEV (reference sequence). The J segment lost 4 bases and the V segment lost 4 bases, leaving 3 bases of the junction unmatched. CDR3: CASSWVAGYEQYF. Here the CDR3 DNA reads TGTGCCAGCAGTTGGGTAGCGGGATACGAGCAGTACTTC.

J is TRBJ2-4 and V is TRBV27, with TRBD1 matching over 7 bases. V lost 2 bases, J lost 2 bases, and 12 bases stayed unmatched. This CDR3 has 18 amino acids. Germline V gene sequence: CDR1 MNHEY, CDR2 SMNVEV (reference sequence). As DNA, the CDR3 is TGTGCCAGCAGTTTAAGGGTGGTCGCAGGGGGTACCAAAAACATTCAGTACTTC. This sequence encodes CASSLRVVAGGTKNIQYF.